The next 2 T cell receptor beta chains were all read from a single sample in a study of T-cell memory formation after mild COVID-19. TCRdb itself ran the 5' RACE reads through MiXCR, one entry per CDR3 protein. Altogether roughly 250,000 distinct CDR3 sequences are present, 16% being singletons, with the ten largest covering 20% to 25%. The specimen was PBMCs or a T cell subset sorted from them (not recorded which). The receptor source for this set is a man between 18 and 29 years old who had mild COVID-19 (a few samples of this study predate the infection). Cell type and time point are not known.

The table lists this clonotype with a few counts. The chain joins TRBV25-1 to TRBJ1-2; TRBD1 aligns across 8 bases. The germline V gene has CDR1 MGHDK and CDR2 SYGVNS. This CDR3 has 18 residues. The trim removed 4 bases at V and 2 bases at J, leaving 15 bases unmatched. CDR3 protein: CASSASQGVRNTNYGYTF. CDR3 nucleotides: TGTGCCAGCAGTGCTTCACAGGGGGTGAGGAATACCAACTATGGCTACACCTTC.

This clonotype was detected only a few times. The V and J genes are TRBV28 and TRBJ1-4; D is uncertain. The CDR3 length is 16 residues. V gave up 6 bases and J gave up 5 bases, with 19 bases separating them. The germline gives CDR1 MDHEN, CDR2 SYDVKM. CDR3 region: CASSLENLSYNEKLFF. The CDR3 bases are TGTGCCAGCAGCCTTGAAAATCTAAGTTACAATGAAAAACTGTTTTTT.